Listed here are 18 T cell receptor beta chains from one sample, sequenced in a study of response to subunit inactivated influenza vaccine. TCRdb itself ran the RT-PCR reads through MiXCR, one entry per CDR3 protein. This sample has roughly 780,000 distinct CDR3 sequences, with roughly 20% found just once. Sequences were derived from PBMCs from blood, sampled 5 days after vaccination. The receptors were sampled from a man between 50 and 59 years old who received an inactivated influenza vaccine.

This sequence joins TRBV20-1 and TRBJ2-3; 8 bases map to TRBD2. The CDR3 contains 14 residues. V was clipped by 6 bases and J by 2 bases; unmatched bases: 7. Germline V gene data show CDR1 as DFQATT and CDR2 as SNEGSKA (reference sequence). The CDR3, as DNA: TGCAGTGCCCCAAGCGGGGGTATCACAGATACGCAGTATTTT. Protein product: CSAPSGGITDTQYF.

This chain joins TRBV12-3 or TRBV12-4 and TRBJ2-4; no reliable D call. Trimming removed 6 bases at V and 0 bases at J, with 12 bases between. The CDR3 is 15 residues long. The CDR3 here is CASSMTHAAKNIQYF. In DNA form, the CDR3 reads TGTGCCAGCAGCATGACCCACGCAGCCAAAAACATTCAGTACTTC.

This clonotype was seen a few times. The chain has TRBV12-3 or TRBV12-4 and TRBJ1-1; D is ambiguous. This CDR3 is 14 amino acids long. V lost 0 bases and J lost 5, with 10 bases in between. CDR3 DNA: TGTGCCAGCAGTTTAGCGGAGGGAAGGACTGAAGCTTTCTTT. It yields the protein CASSLAEGRTEAFF.

The rearrangement joins TRBV5-1 to TRBJ1-6; 8 positions match TRBD1. Trimming removed 0 bases from V and 5 bases from J; junction bases left unmatched: 13. Germline V gene data show CDR1 as SGHRS and CDR2 as YFSETQ. The CDR3 has 19 amino acids. CDR3 sequence reads: CASSLEGQGALPNNSPLHF. In nucleotides, the CDR3 is TGCGCCAGCAGCTTGGAGGGGCAGGGGGCCTTACCTAATAATTCACCCCTCCACTTT.

This clonotype was picked up a small number of times. V is TRBV29-1 and J is TRBJ2-2; weak D call: TRBD1 (5 bases). Germline CDR1 is SQVTM and CDR2 is ANQGSEA. The CDR3 loop spans 14 amino acids. Between the trimmed V and J ends, which lost 3 bases and 2 bases, there was a span of 10 bases. CDR3 residues: CSVEAGSNTGELFF. The CDR3 nucleotides are TGCAGCGTTGAGGCAGGGTCCAACACCGGGGAGCTGTTTTTT.

This clonotype was recorded at least ten times. The V gene is TRBV6-1, the J gene TRBJ2-1, with D tentatively TRBD2 (5 bases). The CDR3 sequence is 17 residues long. Germline V gives CDR1 MNHNS, CDR2 SASEGT. Trimming shortened V by 5 bases and J by 2 bases, and 19 bases separated the two germline ends. CDR3 bases: TGTGCCAGCAGTAAGTCCAATCCCGGGGTTACCTACAATGAGCAGTTCTTC. Its protein product is CASSKSNPGVTYNEQFF.

V gene TRBV6-6 combines with J gene TRBJ2-2; no clear D. The CDR3 length is 13 residues. The germline V gene encodes CDR1 MNHNY and CDR2 SVGAGI (reference sequence). Trimming took 4 bases from V and 6 from J, leaving 9 bases between them. For the CDR3, the DNA is TGTGCCAGCAGTTCCCCTTTCCCCGGGGAGCTGTTTTTT. Amino acid sequence: CASSSPFPGELFF.

The chain has TRBV5-1 and TRBJ2-7; D unresolved. Germline assignment: CDR1 SGHRS and CDR2 YFSETQ. Between the trimmed V and J ends, which lost 0 bases and 0 bases, there was a span of 10 bases. This CDR3 is built from 15 residues. This chain's CDR3 is CASSLVFSSSYEQYF. The CDR3 bases are TGCGCCAGCAGCTTGGTCTTCTCGAGCTCCTACGAGCAGTACTTC.

The rearrangement links TRBV5-1 to TRBJ2-1; 15 bases match TRBD2. CDR3 length: 16 amino acids. CDR1 is SGHRS and CDR2 is YFSETQ in the germline V gene. V was pared by 4 bases and J by 6 bases, with 5 bases of the junction left unmatched. The CDR3 sequence: CASSGGTSGRSNEQFF. The DNA for the CDR3 is TGCGCCAGCAGCGGGGGGACTAGCGGGAGGAGCAATGAGCAGTTCTTC.

This clonotype was detected only a few times. The chain has TRBV6-5 and TRBJ2-5, with D tentatively TRBD1 (5 bases). Germline V lookup: CDR1 MNHEY, CDR2 SVGAGI. V was shortened by 2 bases and J by 5 bases, with 12 bases between the two germline ends. CDR3 size: 14 residues. The DNA of the CDR3 is TGTGCCAGCAGTTACCCAGCAGGGTCGGAGACCCAGTACTTC. It specifies CASSYPAGSETQYF.

This chain links TRBV24-1 with TRBJ1-5; 8 bases map to TRBD1. CDR1 KGHDR and CDR2 SFDVKD come from the germline V gene. The CDR3 length is 14 residues. Trimming cost V 3 bases and J 5 bases; bases outside gene matches: 2. DNA of the CDR3: TGTGCCACCAGTGATGGACAGGGTGATCAGCCCCAGCATTTT. Protein: CATSDGQGDQPQHF.

This clonotype was seen more than once but under ten times. Written as DNA, the CDR3 is TGTGCCAGCAGACCTGGGGGGGGCGCAGATACGCAGTATTTT. Its protein is CASRPGGGADTQYF. V gene TRBV28 combines with J gene TRBJ2-3, with D possibly being TRBD2 (7 bases). V lost 6 bases to trimming and J lost 4 bases, with 14 bases between them. The V gene's germline CDR1 is MDHEN and CDR2 SYDVKM. The CDR3 has 14 amino acids.

This chain links TRBV24-1 with TRBJ2-2, with a tentative D call TRBD1 (6 bases). The CDR3 length is 19 residues. In germline, CDR1 is KGHDR, CDR2 SFDVKD. Deletions cut 4 bases from V and 7 bases from J, with 27 bases between. The CDR3 DNA follows: TGTGCCACCAGTGACCTATCCCTTAGGGGGAGTGGTGAGATCGGGGAGCTGTTTTTT. This encodes CATSDLSLRGSGEIGELFF.

On this clonotype itself: A much larger clone sits a single nucleotide away, making a read error possible. The chain is built from TRBV12-3 or TRBV12-4 and TRBJ2-7, with TRBD1 matching 9 bases. This CDR3 comprises 12 residues. The CDR3 nucleotides are TGTGCCGGCAGCCAGACAGGGGGCGAGCAGTACTTC. Its translation is CAGSQTGGEQYF.

This clonotype was picked up a small number of times. V gene TRBV12-3 or TRBV12-4 combines with J gene TRBJ2-7; 8 bases line up with TRBD2. This CDR3 is 15 amino acids long. Unmatched junction bases numbered 9, after V lost 6 bases and J lost 2 bases. CDR3 residues: CASRTGLANTYEQYF. CDR3 in DNA: TGTGCCAGCAGGACTGGACTAGCAAACACCTACGAGCAGTACTTC.

V is TRBV3-1 and J is TRBJ1-6; D gene ambiguous. The CDR3 is made up of 15 amino acids. From germline, CDR1 is LGHDT and CDR2 YNNKEL (reference sequence). Trimming removed 1 base at V and 3 bases at J, with 7 bases between. CDR3 nucleotides: TGTGCCAGCAGCCAAGGCGAGATCTATAATTCACCCCTCCACTTT. This sequence encodes CASSQGEIYNSPLHF.

V gene TRBV7-9 combines with J gene TRBJ1-1; D remains unclear. This CDR3 region has 12 residues. Germline CDR1 and CDR2: SEHNR and FQNEAQ (reference sequence). Between the trimmed V and J ends, which lost 7 bases and 6 bases, there was a span of 12 bases. This CDR3 reads CASTVLGSEAFF. For the CDR3, the DNA is TGTGCCAGCACTGTATTGGGGTCTGAAGCTTTCTTT.

The chain has TRBV20-1 and TRBJ2-7; D is uncertain. The CDR3 has 15 residues. Germline CDR1 and CDR2: DFQATT and SNEGSKA (reference sequence). V was clipped by 2 bases and J by 0 bases, with 14 bases between them. The CDR3 region has the DNA TGCAGTGCTAGAAGGTTGGATATCAGCTCCTACGAGCAGTACTTC. This sequence encodes CSARRLDISSYEQYF.